This entry features one TCR beta chain sequence. Its antigen is unidentified. This entry comes from a study of T cell repertoires in cytomegalovirus infection. Study summary: The study used recently identified HLA-C-restricted and well-studied HLA-B-restricted CMV epitopes. Shared public TCR beta signatures pointed to both CMV infection and a matching HLA type.

General study findings and limits: Predominance within the ex vivo response was attributable to HLA-C-restricted CMV-specific TCR beta clonotypes. Based on cumulative public TCR beta family frequency, carriers of CMV plus the relevant HLA were identified.

V gave up 3 bases and J gave up 7 bases, with 12 bases separating them. CDR1 LGHDT and CDR2 YNNKEL come from the germline V gene (reference sequence). The CDR3 loop spans 14 amino acids. TCRdb ran MiXCR on the reads and lists one entry per CDR3 protein. The sample carries some 500,000 distinct CDR3 sequences, almost 40% recorded once. The sequence was collected from a human donor in good health (CMV status not recorded). Some clones in this sample may be carry-over from other donors' samples. The genes are TRBV3-1 and TRBJ1-4; D unclear. Sequences were derived from cultured PBMCs, sampled from culture after CMV antigen stimulation. CDR3 residues: CASSHREHTEKLFF. The CDR3 DNA is TGTGCCAGCAGCCATCGGGAACATACTGAAAAACTGTTTTTT. The full variable domain, in which reference TRBV3-1 and TRBJ1-4 provide the parts outside the CDR3, is DTAVSQTPKYLVTQMGNDKSIKCEQNLGHDTMYWYKQDSKKFLKIMFSYNNKELIINETVPNRFSPKSPDKAHLNLHINSLELGDSAVYFCASSHREHTEKLFFGSGTQLSVL.